The sequence of this T cell receptor beta chain was determined in a study of shared clonotypes between healthy human individuals. Study in general: Donors, aged 18 to 49, were a couple of women and three men.

CDR1 is SGHRS and CDR2 is YFSETQ in the germline V gene. Trimming took off 0 bases at V and 5 bases at J, with 5 bases between the two ends. The CDR3 contains 12 residues. About this clone itself: Its antigen is still unknown. Other DNA sequences from this sample encode an identical CDR3 as well.

Sequencing was performed with immunoSEQ multiplex PCR; in TCRdb, only in-frame clones are kept and a portion is missing. The sample has approximately 2,000,000 clones; under 95% are singletons. Naive CD4+ cells were CD45RA-selected; the remaining cells were memory. Study observations and caveats: Memory subsets generally showed lower estimated richness than naive subsets. Only blood samples were collected, and tissue repertoires likely differ.

Sequencing input: naive CD4+ T cells from PBMCs. Described subset: CD45RA+ positively selected. The rearrangement uses TRBV5-1 and TRBJ1-1; D is ambiguous. This receptor was identified in a man in his late teens or twenties in good health. Some clones in this sample may be carry-over from other donors' samples. CDR3 sequence (DNA): TGCGCCAGCAGCTTGGTAGAAACTGAAGCTTTCTTT. This translates into CASSLVETEAFF.